The clone carrying this TCR beta chain was detected only a few times. The target antigen is unknown. This CDR3 has 13 residues. V was pared by 1 base and J by 3 bases, with 10 bases between. Germline V gene data show CDR1 as SQVTM and CDR2 as ANQGSEA. This sample is drawn from a study of T cell repertoires in cytomegalovirus infection. The overall study: The authors used CMV epitopes that were HLA-C-restricted (recently identified) and HLA-B-restricted (well studied). Both a matching HLA type and CMV infection were indicated by public TCR beta signatures.

MiXCR was run by TCRdb on the reads, yielding one entry per CDR3 protein. Among hundreds of thousands of distinct CDR3 sequences listed, roughly 30% were seen once. Whole-study results and caveats: It was HLA-C-restricted CMV-specific TCR beta clonotypes that dominated the response ex vivo.

This clonotype was sampled from a human donor in good health (CMV status not recorded). Some clones in this sample may be carry-over from other donors' samples. The chain is built from TRBV29-1 and TRBJ2-7; no clear D gene. The sample consisted of cultured CD8+ T cells from PBMCs, taken from culture after CMV antigen stimulation. The CDR3 region is CSVEGDHHYEQYF. The CDR3, as DNA: TGCAGCGTTGAAGGTGACCACCACTACGAGCAGTACTTC.